This TCR beta chain is from a study of spatial heterogeneity in lung cancer. Study-wide findings and caveats: Tumor mutation count correlated with how many alpha and beta TCRs expanded intratumorally.

TCRdb ran MiXCR on the 5' RACE reads and lists one entry per CDR3 protein. The sample records 16,000 or so distinct CDR3 sequences, approximately 7% being singletons. The germline V gene encodes CDR1 LNHNV and CDR2 YYDKDF (reference sequence). V shed 3 bases and J 1 base; nucleotides not matched to a gene: 4. The CDR3 totals 16 residues. This clonotype was recorded many times. Its target is unknown. This beta chain slipped into a library made for alpha chains as a stray read, so its size is not meaningful. Noted time point: sample taken at primary tumor resection. The receptor was isolated from a female donor with early-stage non-small cell lung cancer. The chain combines TRBV15 with TRBJ2-5, with 11 bases matching TRBD2. Sequenced material: lung tumor tissue, taken at surgery. CDR3 protein: CATSRAGTSGQETQYF. The CDR3 nucleotides read TGTGCCACCAGCAGGGCCGGGACTAGCGGCCAAGAGACCCAGTACTTC.